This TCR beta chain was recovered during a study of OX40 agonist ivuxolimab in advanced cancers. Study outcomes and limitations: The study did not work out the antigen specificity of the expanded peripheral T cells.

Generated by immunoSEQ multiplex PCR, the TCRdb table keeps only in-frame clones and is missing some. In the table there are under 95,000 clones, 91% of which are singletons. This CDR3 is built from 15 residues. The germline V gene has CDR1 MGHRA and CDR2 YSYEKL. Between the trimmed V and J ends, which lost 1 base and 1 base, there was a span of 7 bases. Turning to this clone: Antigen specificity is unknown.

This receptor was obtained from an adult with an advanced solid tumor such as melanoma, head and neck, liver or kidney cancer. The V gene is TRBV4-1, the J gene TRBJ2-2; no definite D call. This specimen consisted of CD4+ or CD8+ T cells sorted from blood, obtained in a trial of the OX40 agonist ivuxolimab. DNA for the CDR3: TGCGCCAGCAGCCAAGGGGTGGGGAACACCGGGGAGCTGTTTTTT. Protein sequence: CASSQGVGNTGELFF.